This TCR beta chain comes out of a study of CD8+CD57+ T cells in acquired aplastic anemia listed by TCRdb under 2018. A note on the overall study: A mean of approximately 3 ug of DNA, ranging from about 0.17 to 30 ug, was extracted from sorted CD4+ and CD8+ cells. Mean read counts for healthy donor samples were about 10 million for CD4+ cells and 11.0 million for CD8+ cells. Findings and caveats that apply to the study as a whole: Although 25 to 30 CD8+ CDR3 sequences were shared by patients and controls, these sequences appeared highly expressed in patients and within the immunodominant clones of patients. Between patients and healthy controls, no significant difference in CD8+ Simpson's diversity was found (P=0.060).

TCR repertoires of sorted CD4+ and CD8+ blood T cells from severe aplastic anemia patients and healthy subjects were deep-sequenced in the study. Ficoll-Paque density gradient centrifugation was used to isolate peripheral blood mononuclear cells. Before DNA was extracted, CD4+ and CD8+ T cells were sorted using either FACS or magnetic beads. The CDR3 goes from the cysteine to the phenylalanine over 14 residues. The retained sequence is limited to the CDR3, 42 bases, with the frame set at the first base. Trimming leaves V shorter by 2 bases and J shorter by 7 bases, with the junction holding 7 bases beyond the gene matches. The CDR1 and CDR2 encoded by the germline V gene (reference sequence) are SEHNR and FQNEAQ. Turning to this clonotype: Its antigen remains undetermined. The sample holds no much larger clone one base away, and base qualities are not on file.

TCR beta VDJ combination and CDR3 sequence profiling used genomic DNA as the template. An Illumina HiSeq 2000 was used for TCR repertoire sequencing. As for the original processing: Repertoire assessment relied on Simpson's diversity index, CDR3 size and DJ length profiles, and TRBV/TRBJ rearrangement plots. The immunodominant clone was defined as the most abundant DNA sequence in deep sequencing data. CDR3 amino acid sequences were screened for sharing across subjects and compared with published repertoires and the VDJdb database. In TCRdb, the public reads were trimmed at Q25 with fastp and aligned with MiXCR, with productive beta chains retained. Every distinct CDR3 protein forms one entry, paired with its most common genes and DNA. What appears here as the V and J calls and clone size reflects TCRdb's work, not the paper's. Counted in this sample were approximately 130,000 distinct CDR3 sequences; 41% of them appeared once. Of the sample, roughly 8.1% is held by the ten largest clones.

Material for sequencing was sorted CD4+, CD8+, or CD8+CD57+ T cells (not recorded which) from PBMCs. The clonotype comes from a human donor in good health, serving as a control. Recombination linked TRBV7-9 to TRBJ1-2; 7 nucleotides in the junction match TRBD1. The nucleotides read TGTGCCAGCAGCTTACCAGGGGGGTTCGGTGGCTACACCTTC. Its protein product is CASSLPGGFGGYTF.